This T cell receptor (beta chain) appears in the sequencing data of a study of blood T cell repertoires in COVID-19. The germline CDR1 and CDR2 sequences are LGHDT and YNNKEL (reference sequence). Trimming removed 2 bases at V and 2 bases at J, with 7 bases between. The CDR3 sequence is 14 residues long. This table comes from immunoSEQ multiplex PCR, and its TCRdb copy is limited to in-frame clones, with some not included. The sample holds hundreds of thousands of clones, around 91% seen once. Enrollees, roughly 18 to 90 years old, lived in approximately 25 US areas. The sequenced sample consisted of PBMCs or T cells enriched from blood (not recorded which). The sequence derives from a young man who had recovered from COVID-19. The chain has TRBV3-1 (or the pseudogene TRBV3-2) and TRBJ1-5; D gene uncertain. The CDR3 loop reads CASSQSRGNQPQHF. The CDR3 DNA follows: TGTGCCAGCAGCCAATCGCGTGGCAATCAGCCCCAGCATTTT.